This entry is about one T cell receptor beta chain. Its specificity is unknown. The table came from immunoSEQ multiplex PCR; TCRdb's copy has only in-frame clones and leaves some out. The sample contains 130,000 or so clones, about 91% of which appear only once. The CDR3 covers 14 residues. With 6 bases clipped from V and 4 bases from J, the junction kept 7 bases outside the gene matches. Germline CDR1 and CDR2: ENHRY and SYGVKD. These data come from a study of T cell responses to AZD1222 COVID-19 vaccine. Study conclusions and caveats: Reportedly, nearly half the spike-specific TCRs target unmutated variant regions. CD4 TCRs associated with vaccination spanned spike, dominating at 160-218 and 743-854.

The V gene is TRBV10-3, the J gene TRBJ1-2; TRBD1 aligns across 8 bases. This clonotype was obtained from an adult in good health. This sample comprised peripheral blood, obtained on day 0 of AZD1222 vaccination. The CDR3 loop reads CAIRGTGGGYGYTF. CDR3 nucleotides: TGTGCCATCAGGGGAACAGGGGGTGGCTATGGCTACACCTTC.